A selection of T cell receptor beta chains follows, all from one sample in a study of vaccination and CD4 T cells after COVID-19. TCRdb re-called the PCR reads through MiXCR, storing one row per CDR3 protein. The data contain approximately 5,000 distinct CDR3 sequences, 35% to 45% of them seen just once; the ten biggest clones take up less than 50%. Their recognized antigens are unknown. Sequenced: CD4+ T cells from blood, cultured in vitro. All receptors derive from a human donor in good health. Both conserved end residues are part of each CDR3. The order of the fields is J gene, V gene, clone size, D gene, CDR3 protein, CDR3 DNA. A D gene is named only where the DNA matches it firmly. Not every row has a clone size; where given, it reads once, few, many or a size class.

TRBJ1-1,TRBV7-9,few,.,CASSLGSVETEAFF,TGTGCCAGCAGCTTAGGGTCTGTAGAAACTGAAGCTTTCTTT
TRBJ1-6,TRBV25-1,few,TRBD1,CASSRGLGPTGGRSSPLHF,TGTGCCAGCAGTCGGGGGTTGGGGCCAACAGGGGGAAGAAGTTCACCCCTCCACTTT
TRBJ1-2,TRBV29-1,.,.,CSVGGNYGYTF,TGCAGCGTTGGGGGGAACTATGGCTACACCTTC
TRBJ1-1,TRBV27,few,.,CASSLFRLSRGGGTEAFF,TGTGCCAGCAGTTTATTTCGTTTGTCGAGGGGTGGTGGCACTGAAGCTTTCTTT
TRBJ1-1,TRBV10-3,few,.,CAISDPQGGTEAFF,TGTGCCATCAGTGATCCTCAGGGCGGCACTGAAGCTTTCTTT
TRBJ2-7,TRBV6-2/TRBV6-3,.,TRBD1,CASTLTGARAQYF,TGTGCCAGCACCCTAACAGGGGCCCGAGCGCAGTACTTC
TRBJ1-1,TRBV6-1,few,.,CASSPVGGTEAFF,TGTGCCAGCAGTCCTGTGGGAGGCACTGAAGCTTTCTTT
TRBJ2-3,TRBV5-1,.,TRBD1,CASSLDTGGGDTQYF,TGCGCCAGCAGCTTGGATACAGGGGGTGGAGATACGCAGTATTTT
TRBJ1-2,TRBV7-9,.,TRBD1,CASSWGTQGAVGYTF,TGTGCCAGCAGCTGGGGAACACAGGGGGCGGTGGGCTACACCTTC
TRBJ2-5,TRBV7-9,few,.,CASSLITSRETQYF,TGTGCCAGCAGCTTGATAACTAGCAGGGAGACCCAGTACTTC
TRBJ1-2,TRBV6-2/TRBV6-3,few,.,CASRMAGPQDGYTF,TGTGCCAGCAGGATGGCGGGGCCCCAGGATGGCTACACCTTC
TRBJ2-5,TRBV12-3/TRBV12-4,medium-sized,TRBD2,CASSSTWGLAGGLETQYF,TGTGCCAGCAGTTCCACCTGGGGTCTAGCGGGGGGGCTCGAGACCCAGTACTTC
TRBJ2-5,TRBV18,.,.,CASSPAAGGQETQYF,TGTGCCAGCTCACCAGCAGCGGGCGGACAAGAGACCCAGTACTTC
TRBJ1-2,TRBV7-8,few,.,CASSLTRLDGYTF,TGTGCCAGCAGCTTAACTAGACTAGATGGCTACACCTTC
TRBJ1-2,TRBV12-3/TRBV12-4,.,TRBD1,CASSGQGAPHGYTF,TGTGCCAGCAGTGGGCAGGGGGCGCCCCATGGCTACACCTTC
TRBJ2-2,TRBV6-1,few,.,CASSEGLKPNTGELFF,TGTGCCAGCAGTGAAGGTCTCAAACCGAACACCGGGGAGCTGTTTTTT
TRBJ1-5,TRBV20-1,few,.,CSARVGTVFNQPQHF,TGCAGTGCTAGAGTGGGGACTGTTTTTAATCAGCCCCAGCATTTT
TRBJ2-5,TRBV19,.,TRBD2,CASSMTSGKTQYF,TGTGCCAGTAGTATGACTAGCGGGAAGACCCAGTACTTC
TRBJ2-7,TRBV7-4,.,.,CASSFGRLGEQYF,TGTGCCAGCAGTTTTGGTCGCCTGGGAGAGCAGTACTTC
TRBJ2-7,TRBV7-8,.,.,CASSLGWDELTYEQYF,TGTGCCAGCAGCTTAGGCTGGGACGAACTTACCTACGAGCAGTACTTC
TRBJ1-3,TRBV15,.,TRBD1,CATSGGTDGNTIYF,TGTGCCACCAGCGGCGGGACAGATGGAAACACCATATATTTT
TRBJ1-2,TRBV11-2,few,TRBD1,CASSPGGPGGNGYTF,TGTGCCAGCAGCCCCGGCGGTCCAGGGGGTAATGGCTACACCTTC
TRBJ1-2,TRBV19,.,TRBD1,CASNLQGVYGYTF,TGTGCCAGTAACCTTCAGGGGGTCTATGGCTACACCTTC
TRBJ1-1,TRBV19,.,.,CASSILGGWTEAFF,TGTGCCAGTAGTATACTGGGGGGCTGGACTGAAGCTTTCTTT
TRBJ1-1,TRBV29-1,medium-sized,.,CSITRAGQGTEAFF,TGCAGCATAACCAGGGCGGGCCAAGGCACTGAAGCTTTCTTT
TRBJ1-2,TRBV30,few,.,CAWTVGGNYGYTF,TGTGCCTGGACGGTCGGGGGTAACTATGGCTACACCTTC
TRBJ2-5,TRBV6-1,few,TRBD1,CASSTGTGKVETQYF,TGTGCCAGCAGTACAGGGACAGGCAAAGTAGAGACCCAGTACTTC
TRBJ2-2,TRBV6-1,.,.,CASSARDIVTGELFF,TGTGCCAGCAGTGCCCGGGACATAGTAACCGGGGAGCTGTTTTTT
TRBJ1-5,TRBV19,few,.,CASSAISNQPQHF,TGTGCCAGTAGTGCAATAAGCAATCAGCCCCAGCATTTT
TRBJ1-1,TRBV6-1,.,.,CASGVRGNTEAFF,TGTGCCAGCGGCGTTAGAGGGAACACTGAAGCTTTCTTT
TRBJ1-2,TRBV20-1,few,.,CSAFRGVEGYGYTF,TGCAGTGCCTTCCGGGGGGTAGAGGGCTATGGCTACACCTTC
TRBJ2-2,TRBV6-2/TRBV6-3,.,TRBD1,CASIRKGASGELFF,TGTGCCAGCATAAGAAAGGGGGCTAGCGGGGAGCTGTTTTTT
TRBJ1-1,TRBV12-3/TRBV12-4,few,.,CASSFGGLDTEAFF,TGTGCCAGCAGTTTCGGGGGGCTGGACACTGAAGCTTTCTTT
TRBJ2-3,TRBV6-5,.,TRBD1,CASSYSTGDNTDTQYF,TGTGCCAGCAGTTACTCAACAGGGGATAATACAGATACGCAGTATTTT
TRBJ2-7,TRBV6-1,.,.,CASRAGTYEQYF,TGTGCCAGCAGGGCAGGAACCTACGAGCAGTACTTC
TRBJ2-6,TRBV6-1,once,.,CASSLRRGSSGANVLTF,TGTGCCAGCAGTCTGCGACGAGGGAGCTCTGGGGCCAACGTCCTGACTTTC
TRBJ1-5,TRBV19,.,.,CASSRRQDGQPQHF,TGTGCCAGTAGTAGGCGTCAGGATGGTCAGCCCCAGCATTTT
TRBJ1-1,TRBV6-1,few,TRBD1,CASRTGVGGPEAFF,TGTGCCAGCAGAACAGGGGTCGGTGGCCCTGAAGCTTTCTTT
TRBJ2-3,TRBV7-3,few,TRBD2,CASSLGSLAGGDTQYF,TGTGCCAGCAGCTTAGGTTCCCTAGCGGGGGGAGATACGCAGTATTTT
TRBJ1-2,TRBV6-1,few,.,CASSDRAVNGYTF,TGTGCCAGCAGTGACAGGGCGGTTAATGGCTACACCTTC
TRBJ2-2,TRBV20-1,few,.,CSARDLQSWMAGELFF,TGCAGTGCTAGAGATCTTCAGAGTTGGATGGCCGGGGAGCTGTTTTTT
TRBJ2-1,TRBV20-1,few,.,CSARGVYNEQFF,TGCAGTGCTCGAGGGGTCTACAATGAGCAGTTCTTC
TRBJ1-1,TRBV10-1,few,.,CASSESRTGTEAFF,TGCGCCAGCAGTGAGTCGCGGACGGGCACTGAAGCTTTCTTT
TRBJ1-5,TRBV20-1,.,TRBD1,CSASLTGGNQPQHF,TGCAGTGCTAGCCTCACAGGGGGGAATCAGCCCCAGCATTTT
TRBJ1-5,TRBV11-2,.,.,CASSYLRGQPQHF,TGTGCCAGCAGCTACCTACGGGGTCAGCCCCAGCATTTT
TRBJ2-7,TRBV7-9,.,.,CASSSSKTYEQYF,TGTGCCAGCAGCTCAAGCAAAACCTACGAGCAGTACTTC
TRBJ2-7,TRBV12-3/TRBV12-4,once,TRBD1,CASSPRQGSTQGQYF,TGTGCCAGCAGTCCCCGACAGGGTTCCACCCAGGGGCAGTACTTC
TRBJ1-2,TRBV5-1,few,.,CASSSEGRNYGYTF,TGCGCCAGCAGCTCGGAGGGAAGAAACTATGGCTACACCTTC
TRBJ2-3,TRBV7-9,few,.,CASSSNTDTQYF,TGTGCCAGCAGCTCCAACACAGATACGCAGTATTTT
TRBJ1-5,TRBV6-1,.,.,CASSPGPNQPQHF,TGTGCCAGCAGCCCGGGCCCCAATCAGCCCCAGCATTTT
TRBJ2-1,TRBV28,.,.,CASSLHDEQFF,TGTGCCAGCAGTTTACACGATGAGCAGTTCTTC
TRBJ1-5,TRBV20-1,.,.,CSAAPGSNQPQHF,TGCAGTGCTGCCCCGGGGAGCAATCAGCCCCAGCATTTT
TRBJ1-2,TRBV7-8,few,.,CASSVVGSEGSYGYTF,TGTGCCAGCAGCGTTGTGGGTTCAGAGGGCTCCTATGGCTACACCTTC
TRBJ2-3,TRBV6-2/TRBV6-3,.,.,CASSGAADTQYF,TGTGCCAGCTCTGGGGCGGCGGATACGCAGTATTTT
TRBJ1-2,TRBV5-6,.,.,CASSLDTNYGYTF,TGTGCCAGCAGCTTGGATACTAACTATGGCTACACCTTC